These 28 T cell receptor beta chains were sequenced from one sample in a study of cytomegalovirus exposure and HLA in healthy donors. The PCR had 60 Vbeta and 13 Jbeta primers. Generated by immunoSEQ multiplex PCR, the TCRdb table keeps only in-frame clones and is missing some. The table has around 140,000 clones, 75% to 85% seen once. Source material: PBMCs. The receptors shown here come from a woman in her forties or fifties in good health and CMV-seropositive.

This chain connects TRBV10-2 to TRBJ1-6, with D possibly matching TRBD1 (5 bases). Germline V gene data show CDR1 as WSHSY and CDR2 as SAAADI. This CDR3 contains 17 residues. V lost 0 bases to trimming and J lost 10 bases, with 19 bases between them. The CDR3, as DNA: TGCGCCAGCAGTGAGTCCTTCTTGGGAAGGAGGGGATCACCCCTCCACTTT. Its protein is CASSESFLGRRGSPLHF.

Concerning this clone itself: One end of the junction fails to match germline, which may point to a read error. The chain carries TRBV7-9 and TRBJ2-1; 11 bases match TRBD2. Per the germline V gene, CDR1 is SEHNR and CDR2 is FQNEAQ (reference sequence). This CDR3 contains 18 residues. CDR3 in DNA: TGTTCCAGCAGCTCTTGGGGCCCTAGCGGGGGGCTCCTAAATGAGCAGTTCTTC. Translated: CSSSSWGPSGGLLNEQFF. Filled out from reference TRBV7-9 and TRBJ2-1, the complete variable domain reads DTGVSQNPRHKITKRGQNVTFRCDPISEHNRLYWYRQTLGQGPEFLTYFQNEAQLEKSRLLSDRFSAERPKGSFSTLEIQRTEQGDSAMYLCSSSSWGPSGGLLNEQFFGPGTRLTVL.

This clone was found once. This chain joins TRBV6-5 and TRBJ1-1; tentative D call: TRBD1 (5 bases). V was clipped by 6 bases and J by 6 bases, with 20 bases between them. There are 15 residues in the CDR3. Germline lookup yields CDR1 MNHEY and CDR2 SVGAGI. CDR3 nucleotides: TGTGCCAGCAGCCTAGACAGTCGATACGGTTCTGAAGCTTTCTTT. Translated, it gives CASSLDSRYGSEAFF.

The gene calls are TRBV5-1 and TRBJ2-1; D remains ambiguous. Germline V gene data show CDR1 as SGHRS and CDR2 as YFSETQ. The V end was cut by 3 bases, the J end by 0 bases, with 13 bases between. The CDR3 extends over 16 amino acids. The CDR3: CASSSDPRSSYNEQFF. The CDR3 nucleotides are TGCGCCAGCAGCTCCGACCCGAGGAGCTCCTACAATGAGCAGTTCTTC. Using reference TRBV5-1 and TRBJ2-1 for the parts outside the CDR3, the full variable domain is KAGVTQTPRYLIKTRGQQVTLSCSPISGHRSVSWYQQTPGQGLQFLFEYFSETQRNKGNFPGRFSGRQFSNSRSEMNVSTLELGDSALYLCASSSDPRSSYNEQFFGPGTRLTVL.

The V gene is TRBV6-6, the J gene TRBJ2-6; D is ambiguous. V lost 7 bases and J lost 0, with 7 bases in between. Germline V gives CDR1 MNHNY, CDR2 SVGAGI (reference sequence). The CDR3 is 14 amino acids. CDR3 DNA: TGTGCCAGCACCTACAGCTCTGGGGCCAACGTCCTGACTTTC. It is translated as CASTYSSGANVLTF.

The genes are TRBV7-2 and TRBJ2-3; D unresolved. The CDR3 contains 16 residues. With 5 bases removed from V and 3 bases from J, the gap between germline ends came to 18 bases. Germline loops: CDR1 SGHTA, CDR2 FQGNSA. CDR3 DNA sequence: TGTGCCAGCAGCGGCCGAGTCCCGTTGAGGACAGATACGCAGTATTTT. Protein product: CASSGRVPLRTDTQYF. Supplemented by reference TRBV7-2 and TRBJ2-3, the full variable domain reads GAGVSQSPSNKVTEKGKDVELRCDPISGHTALYWYRQSLGQGLEFLIYFQGNSAPDKSGLPSDRFSAERTGGSVSTLTIQRTQQEDSAVYLCASSGRVPLRTDTQYFGPGTRLTVL.

The rearrangement joins TRBV5-1 to TRBJ2-4; a weak D match, TRBD1 (6 bases). Germline-derived CDR1 and CDR2 are SGHRS and YFSETQ. The V end lost 3 bases, the J end lost 13 bases, and 17 bases lay between the germline ends. This CDR3 has 13 residues. Here the CDR3 reads CASSSEQTGQQYF. CDR3 DNA: TGCGCCAGCAGCTCCGAACAGACAGGACAGCAGTACTTC. The variable domain in full, with the rest retrieved from reference TRBV5-1 and TRBJ2-4, is KAGVTQTPRYLIKTRGQQVTLSCSPISGHRSVSWYQQTPGQGLQFLFEYFSETQRNKGNFPGRFSGRQFSNSRSEMNVSTLELGDSALYLCASSSEQTGQQYFGAGTRLSVL.

The V and J genes are TRBV7-9 and TRBJ2-7; 7 bases line up with TRBD1. Germline CDR1 reads SEHNR; CDR2 reads FQNEAQ (reference sequence). J was trimmed by 5 bases and V by 5 bases; bases with no gene match: 9. The CDR3 totals 14 residues. DNA for the CDR3: TGTGCCAGCAGCCTAGTACAGGGGATCAACGAGCAGTACTTC. It codes for CASSLVQGINEQYF.

V and J are TRBV6-5 and TRBJ2-5; 11 bases align to TRBD2. The CDR3 length is 15 residues. Germline V gene sequence: CDR1 MNHEY, CDR2 SVGAGI. J was trimmed by 5 bases and V by 6 bases; bases with no gene match: 8. The CDR3 loop is CASRKLLAGVETQYF. The CDR3 DNA reads TGTGCCAGCAGAAAACTACTAGCGGGAGTTGAGACCCAGTACTTC.

The chain carries TRBV21-1 and TRBJ1-2; TRBD1 is taken as the D call from the table, unchecked against the DNA. TRBV21-1 is marked as a pseudogene. The CDR3 is made up of 15 amino acids. The CDR3 nucleotides read TGTGCCAGCAGCAAAGAGTATCACAGGGGAAATGGCTACACCTTC. As protein: CASSKEYHRGNGYTF.

As regards this clone: Distinct nucleotide sequences in the sample also encode this CDR3. The rearrangement links TRBV5-1 to TRBJ2-2, with D hard to call. The CDR3 totals 13 residues. Germline V gene sequence: CDR1 SGHRS, CDR2 YFSETQ. Trimming shortened V by 0 bases and J by 4 bases, and 4 bases separated the two germline ends. The CDR3 region is CASSLGGTGELFF. CDR3 coding DNA: TGCGCCAGCAGCTTGGGCGGCACCGGGGAGCTGTTTTTT.

This clone was seen a handful of times. The chain is built from TRBV28 and TRBJ2-1, with TRBD2 matching over 10 bases. CDR1 is MDHEN and CDR2 is SYDVKM in the germline V gene. Trimming cost V 7 bases and J 3 bases; bases outside gene matches: 9. This CDR3 contains 16 residues. The CDR3 reads CASKYSGTSVYNEQFF. The CDR3 coding sequence is TGTGCCAGCAAATATTCCGGGACTAGCGTCTACAATGAGCAGTTCTTC.

This clone has a handful of counts. The chain has TRBV6-6 and TRBJ1-5, with D uncertain. The CDR3 runs 13 residues. In germline, CDR1 is MNHNY, CDR2 SVGAGI (reference sequence). V dropped 0 bases and J dropped 5 bases, with 5 bases sitting between them. CDR3 in amino acids: CASSYSYDQPQHF. The CDR3 DNA follows: TGTGCCAGCAGTTACTCCTATGATCAGCCCCAGCATTTT.

The genes are TRBV5-1 and TRBJ1-1; D unresolved. The CDR3 loop spans 13 amino acids. V lost 5 bases and J 4 bases, leaving 12 bases between the germline ends. The germline CDR1 and CDR2 sequences are SGHRS and YFSETQ. The DNA of the CDR3 is TGCGCCAGCAGGTTTACAGAGTCCACTGAAGCTTTCTTT. Translated: CASRFTESTEAFF.

The J gene is TRBJ1-1, the V gene TRBV6-5; 9 nucleotides agree with TRBD1. V was pared by 2 bases and J by 0 bases, with 4 bases of the junction left unmatched. This CDR3 is 16 amino acids long. CDR1 and CDR2 from the germline V gene are MNHEY and SVGAGI. CDR3 sequence reads: CASSYDRGIMNTEAFF. CDR3 bases: TGTGCCAGCAGTTACGACAGGGGGATAATGAACACTGAAGCTTTCTTT.

J is TRBJ2-1 and V is TRBV7-3; 11 nucleotides line up with TRBD2. J was trimmed by 1 base and V by 0 bases; bases with no gene match: 2. Germline values: CDR1 SGHTA, CDR2 FQGTGA. The CDR3 totals 17 residues. The CDR3 DNA is TGTGCCAGCAGCTTAACTAGCGGGGGGGTTTCCTACAATGAGCAGTTCTTC. Amino acids: CASSLTSGGVSYNEQFF. Full variable domain (outside the CDR3, taken from reference TRBV7-3 and TRBJ2-1): GAGVSQTPSNKVTEKGKYVELRCDPISGHTALYWYRQSLGQGPEFLIYFQGTGAADDSGLPNDRFFAVRPEGSVSTLKIQRTERGDSAVYLCASSLTSGGVSYNEQFFGPGTRLTVL.

This chain joins TRBV9 and TRBJ1-1, with D perhaps TRBD1 (5 bases). Germline V CDR1 and CDR2: SGDLS, YYNGEE. The V end was cut by 3 bases, the J end by 0 bases, with 9 bases between. This CDR3 contains 14 residues. The CDR3 loop reads CASSETVLNTEAFF. In DNA form, the CDR3 reads TGTGCCAGCAGCGAGACAGTCTTGAACACTGAAGCTTTCTTT.

In this sample, this clone turned up a few times. The CDR3 region is CSGIRGGGWETQYF. The CDR3 nucleotides read TGCAGCGGTATCAGGGGCGGCGGGTGGGAGACCCAGTACTTC. This chain uses TRBV29-1 with TRBJ2-5; tentatively, D is TRBD1 (6 bases). Germline assignment: CDR1 SQVTM and CDR2 ANQGSEA. Trimming cost V 7 bases and J 5 bases, with 20 bases left between them. The CDR3 runs to 14 residues.

The V gene is TRBV5-1, the J gene TRBJ1-1, with 7 bases fitting TRBD1. J gave up 0 bases and V 5 bases, and 7 bases lay outside the gene matches. Per the germline V gene, CDR1 is SGHRS and CDR2 is YFSETQ. The CDR3 runs to 15 residues. The DNA of the CDR3 is TGCGCCAGCAGGAGGGCCGGGACAGTGAACACTGAAGCTTTCTTT. It encodes CASRRAGTVNTEAFF.

The chain employs TRBV5-4 and TRBJ1-2; D may be TRBD1 (5 bases). CDR3 length: 17 amino acids. Trimming stripped 0 bases from V and 1 base from J, with 16 bases between. CDR1 and CDR2 (germline): SGHNT, YYREEE (reference sequence). The CDR3 reads CASSLGQGADNNYGYTF. CDR3 DNA: TGTGCCAGCAGCTTGGGCCAAGGGGCCGATAATAACTATGGCTACACCTTC.

The chain employs TRBV19 and TRBJ1-5, with 8 bases aligning to TRBD1. Trimming removed 6 bases from V and 11 bases from J; junction bases left unmatched: 15. The CDR3 length is 15 residues. Germline V gene lookup returns CDR1 LNHDA and CDR2 SQIVND (reference sequence). As DNA, the CDR3 is TGTGCCAGTAGAGTCCCCGGGACAGGTGGGATCGCCCAGCATTTT. This translates into CASRVPGTGGIAQHF.

The gene calls are TRBV9 and TRBJ1-1; 9 bases are shared with TRBD1. CDR3 size: 14 residues. Trimming cost V 4 bases and J 4 bases; bases outside gene matches: 5. CDR1 and CDR2 from the germline V gene are SGDLS and YYNGEE. In DNA form, the CDR3 reads TGTGCCAGCAGCTTTCGGGACAGGGTCACTGAAGCTTTCTTT. The encoded protein is CASSFRDRVTEAFF.

This sequence joins TRBV11-2 and TRBJ1-5; 7 bases line up with TRBD1. CDR1 is SGHAT and CDR2 is FQNNGV in the germline V gene. After removal of 3 bases from V and 3 bases from J, the junction contained 5 bases not matched to a gene. There are 15 residues in the CDR3. The CDR3 DNA follows: TGTGCCAGCAGCTTCGGGACAGAGGACAATCAGCCCCAGCATTTT. It specifies CASSFGTEDNQPQHF.

The chain links TRBV19 to TRBJ1-1, with a possible D match to TRBD1 (6 bases). V gave up 7 bases and J gave up 1 base, with 13 bases separating them. The length of the CDR3 is 14 residues. The germline gives CDR1 LNHDA, CDR2 SQIVND (reference sequence). The CDR3 is CASIRTVGNTEAFF. CDR3 bases: TGTGCCAGTATTAGGACAGTGGGGAACACTGAAGCTTTCTTT.

The table lists this clone with a few counts. This sequence joins TRBV19 and TRBJ1-1, with D tentatively TRBD1 (6 bases). V shed 7 bases and J shed 0 bases, with 18 bases lying between them. CDR1 and CDR2 from the germline V gene are LNHDA and SQIVND (reference sequence). This CDR3 has 16 residues. In DNA form, the CDR3 reads TGTGCCAGTAACTCCCGGCCGAAGGGGGTGAACACTGAAGCTTTCTTT. As protein: CASNSRPKGVNTEAFF.

This chain joins TRBV19 and TRBJ2-7; a weak D match, TRBD1 (5 bases). V gave up 0 bases and J gave up 0 bases, with 12 bases separating them. This CDR3 comprises 16 residues. The germline gives CDR1 LNHDA, CDR2 SQIVND (reference sequence). DNA of the CDR3: TGTGCCAGTAGTATAGATAGTCCAGGGTCCTCCTACGAGCAGTACTTC. This sequence encodes CASSIDSPGSSYEQYF.

The sample holds a few counts of this clone. The gene calls are TRBV29-1 and TRBJ2-5, with D maybe TRBD2 (6 bases). CDR3 length equals 14 residues. Trimming took off 0 bases at V and 5 bases at J, with 13 bases between the two ends. Germline lookup yields CDR1 SQVTM and CDR2 ANQGSEA. As DNA, the CDR3 is TGCAGCGTTGAAGATCGACTAGGGATGGAGACCCAGTACTTC. It specifies CSVEDRLGMETQYF.

Only a few counts were recorded for this clone. The V and J genes are TRBV5-5 and TRBJ1-1; possibly TRBD1 for D (6 bases). In germline, CDR1 is SGHKS, CDR2 YYEKEE (reference sequence). The germline V and J ends were trimmed by 0 bases and 1 base, with 25 bases remaining between them. CDR3 length: 20 residues. The CDR3 bases are TGTGCCAGCAGCTTGGCTGGCATGGGGGCTATCCTGACAGGGAACACTGAAGCTTTCTTT. Protein sequence: CASSLAGMGAILTGNTEAFF.